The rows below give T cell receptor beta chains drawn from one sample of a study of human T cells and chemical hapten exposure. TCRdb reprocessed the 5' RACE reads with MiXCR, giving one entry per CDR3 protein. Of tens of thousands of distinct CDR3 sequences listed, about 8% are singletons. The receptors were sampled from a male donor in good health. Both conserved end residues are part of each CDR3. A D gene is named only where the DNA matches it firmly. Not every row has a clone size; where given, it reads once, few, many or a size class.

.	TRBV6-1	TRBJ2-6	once	CASSAFSGANVLTF	TGTGCCAGCAGTGCTTTCTCTGGGGCCAACGTCCTGACTTTC
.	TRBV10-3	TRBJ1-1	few	CAIRSALGERNTEAFF	TGTGCCATCAGGAGTGCCTTGGGGGAACGGAACACTGAAGCTTTCTTT
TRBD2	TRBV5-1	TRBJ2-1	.	CASSDDRTSGNEQFF	TGCGCCAGCAGCGACGACCGGACTAGTGGGAATGAGCAGTTCTTC
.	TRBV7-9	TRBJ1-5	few	CASSLLSEGQPQHF	TGTGCCAGCAGCTTACTTTCAGAGGGACAGCCCCAGCATTTT
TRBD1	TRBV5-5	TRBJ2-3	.	CASSLGSWGQSDTQYF	TGTGCCAGCAGCCTGGGGTCGTGGGGACAGTCAGATACGCAGTATTTT
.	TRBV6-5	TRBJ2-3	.	CASSYSIPDTQYF	TGTGCCAGCAGTTACAGCATACCAGATACGCAGTATTTT
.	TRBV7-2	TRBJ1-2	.	CASSPSGGSSYGYTF	TGTGCCAGCAGCCCCAGTGGGGGCTCATCCTATGGCTACACCTTC
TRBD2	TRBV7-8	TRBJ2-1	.	CASSTLTSGRVYNEQFF	TGTGCCAGCAGCACCCTTACTAGCGGGAGGGTCTACAATGAGCAGTTCTTC
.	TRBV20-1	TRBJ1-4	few	CSASGRSATNEKLFF	TGCAGTGCCTCCGGCAGGTCCGCAACTAATGAAAAACTGTTTTTT
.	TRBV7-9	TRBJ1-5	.	CASSEGLNSNQPQHF	TGTGCCAGCAGCGAGGGACTTAATAGCAATCAGCCCCAGCATTTT
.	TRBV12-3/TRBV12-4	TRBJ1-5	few	CASTKTGFSGQPQHF	TGTGCCAGCACCAAAACAGGTTTCTCAGGTCAGCCCCAGCATTTT
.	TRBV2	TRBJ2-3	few	CASSGARTVISTDTQYF	TGTGCCAGCAGTGGGGCGCGGACAGTCATTTCCACAGATACGCAGTATTTT
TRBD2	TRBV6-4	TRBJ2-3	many	CASSPSGDSSTDTQYF	TGTGCCAGCAGTCCGAGCGGGGATTCTAGCACAGATACGCAGTATTTT
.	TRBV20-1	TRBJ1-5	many	CSARSGDSNQPQHF	TGCAGTGCTAGATCAGGGGACAGCAATCAGCCCCAGCATTTT
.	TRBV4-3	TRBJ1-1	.	CASSQDSLGNTEAFF	TGCGCCAGCAGCCAAGATTCGCTCGGGAACACTGAAGCTTTCTTT
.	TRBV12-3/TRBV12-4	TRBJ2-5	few	CASRSGLDPETQYF	TGTGCCAGCCGGTCAGGCTTGGACCCGGAGACCCAGTACTTC
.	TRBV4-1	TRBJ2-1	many	CASSQRGSSYNEQFF	TGCGCCAGCAGCCAACGGGGAAGCTCCTACAATGAGCAGTTCTTC
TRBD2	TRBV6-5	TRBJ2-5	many	CASTFSGGETQYF	TGTGCCAGCACCTTTAGCGGGGGAGAGACCCAGTACTTC
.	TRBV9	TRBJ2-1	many	CASSGERRHEQFF	TGTGCCAGCAGCGGAGAACGGAGGCATGAGCAGTTCTTC